This is a list of T cell receptor beta chains from one sample in a study of blood T cell repertoires in COVID-19. Method: immunoSEQ multiplex PCR; TCRdb's copy keeps in-frame clones and lacks some. This table holds about 160,000 clones, roughly 80% found once. Input material: PBMCs or T cells enriched from blood (not recorded which). All receptors derive from a woman aged 40 to 50 with acute COVID-19. Each CDR3 is given with its conserved first and last residue.

len	v_gene	j_gene	CDR3aa
14	TRBV2	TRBJ1-4	CASSGDRGAGKLFF
16	TRBV30	TRBJ2-2	CAWSTRRQGATGELFF
13	TRBV9	TRBJ1-3	CASSRDTGNTIYF
15	TRBV7-3	TRBJ1-1	CASSLMGRSDTEAFF
14	TRBV6-1	TRBJ1-6	CASSEGQGNSPLHF
16	TRBV7-8	TRBJ1-1	CASSLEAGGSVTEAFF
15	TRBV7-2	TRBJ1-1	CASSFRRTGNTEAFF
12	TRBV11-2	TRBJ2-5	CASSFRGETQYF
14	TRBV6-6	TRBJ1-1	CASTPPSGVTEAFF
17	TRBV6-6	TRBJ1-5	CASSPLSGRGSNQPQHF
15	TRBV5-1	TRBJ2-1	CASSLAGSSYNEQFF
16	TRBV7-9	TRBJ1-1	CASSPGNRATNTEAFF
14	TRBV5-6	TRBJ1-2	CASGGQAINYGYTF
15	TRBV9	TRBJ2-1	CASSVESGPYNEQFF
14	TRBV9	TRBJ2-5	CASSSAAGAETQYF
18	TRBV24-1	TRBJ2-1	CATSDSRASGKLGNEQFF
15	TRBV21-1	TRBJ2-1	CASSPRDRGGNEQFF